This note documents a single TCR beta chain sequence. CDR1 and CDR2 from the germline V gene are SGHNT and YENEEA. The CDR3 totals 15 residues. Trimming pared 5 bases from V and 8 bases from J, leaving 18 bases between. Autoimmune disease history or systemic immunosuppression disqualified patients. This sample was taken from a study of OX40 agonist ivuxolimab in advanced cancers. Across the whole study: Melanoma, hepatocellular carcinoma, head and neck or renal cell cancer occurred in dose-escalation patients.

The table came from immunoSEQ multiplex PCR; TCRdb's copy has only in-frame clones and leaves some out. Found here are about 68,000 clones, roughly 82% of them singletons; the top ten hold about 6.9%. V is TRBV11-3 and J is TRBJ2-2, with D uncertain. The origin of this receptor is an adult with an advanced solid tumor such as melanoma, head and neck, liver or kidney cancer. The sample was CD4+ or CD8+ T cells sorted from blood, taken in a trial of the OX40 agonist ivuxolimab. The CDR3 region is CASSLMGSVGGELFF. The CDR3 DNA reads TGTGCCAGCAGCCTAATGGGTTCAGTCGGAGGGGAGCTGTTTTTT.